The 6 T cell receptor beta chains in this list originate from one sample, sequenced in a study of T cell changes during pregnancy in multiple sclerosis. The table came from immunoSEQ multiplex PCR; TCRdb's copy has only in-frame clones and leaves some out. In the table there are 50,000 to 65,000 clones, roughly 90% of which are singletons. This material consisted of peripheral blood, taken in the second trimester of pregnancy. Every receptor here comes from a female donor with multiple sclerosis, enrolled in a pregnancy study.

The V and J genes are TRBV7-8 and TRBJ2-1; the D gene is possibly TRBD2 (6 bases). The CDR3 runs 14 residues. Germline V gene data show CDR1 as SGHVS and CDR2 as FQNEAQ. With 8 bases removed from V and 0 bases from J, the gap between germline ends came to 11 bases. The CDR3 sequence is CASDRGSSYNEQFF. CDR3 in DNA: TGTGCCAGCGACCGGGGGAGCTCCTACAATGAGCAGTTCTTC.

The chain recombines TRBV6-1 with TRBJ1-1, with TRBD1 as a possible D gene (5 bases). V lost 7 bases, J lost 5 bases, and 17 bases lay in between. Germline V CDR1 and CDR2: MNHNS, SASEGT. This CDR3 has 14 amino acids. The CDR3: CASKPLGLGTEAFF. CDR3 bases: TGTGCCAGCAAGCCTTTGGGGCTAGGGACTGAAGCTTTCTTT.

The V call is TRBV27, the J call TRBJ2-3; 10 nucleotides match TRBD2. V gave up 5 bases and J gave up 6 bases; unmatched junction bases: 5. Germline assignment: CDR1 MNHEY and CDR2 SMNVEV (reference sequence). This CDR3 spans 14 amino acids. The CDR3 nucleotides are TGTGCCAGCAGTAGCGGGGGGGGGAGGGATACGCAGTATTTT. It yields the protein CASSSGGGRDTQYF.

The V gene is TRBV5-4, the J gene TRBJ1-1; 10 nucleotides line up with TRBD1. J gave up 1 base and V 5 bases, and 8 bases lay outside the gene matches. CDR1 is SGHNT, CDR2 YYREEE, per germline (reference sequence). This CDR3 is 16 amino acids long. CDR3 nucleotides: TGTGCCAGCAGTAAGGGGACAGGGGCCCGGAACACTGAAGCTTTCTTT. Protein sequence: CASSKGTGARNTEAFF.

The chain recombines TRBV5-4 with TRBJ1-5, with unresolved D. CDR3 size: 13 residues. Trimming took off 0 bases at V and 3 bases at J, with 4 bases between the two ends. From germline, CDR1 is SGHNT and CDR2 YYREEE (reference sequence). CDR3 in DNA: TGTGCCAGCAGCTTGGACAACAATCAGCCCCAGCATTTT. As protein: CASSLDNNQPQHF.

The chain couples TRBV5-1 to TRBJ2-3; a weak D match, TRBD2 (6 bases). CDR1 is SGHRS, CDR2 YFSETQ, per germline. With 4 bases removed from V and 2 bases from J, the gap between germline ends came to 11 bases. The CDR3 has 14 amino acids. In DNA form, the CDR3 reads TGCGCCAGCAGCCCGGGACTTGTCACAGATACGCAGTATTTT. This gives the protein CASSPGLVTDTQYF.